A single sample is the source of the 21 T cell receptor beta chains below, sequenced in a study of human T cells and chemical hapten exposure. TCRdb passed the RACE reads through MiXCR, listing each CDR3 protein once. The data contain 87,000 or so distinct CDR3 sequences, 9.6% of them seen just once; the ten biggest clones take up around 3.9%. Time point reported: pre-sensitization, week 0. Treatment reported: therapeutic diphenylcyclopropenone sensitization with weekly scalp DPC. The sample here was whole blood, taken in connection with sensitization to the hapten diphenylcyclopropenone (DPC). The receptors were sampled from a woman aged 35 to 49 with alopecia areata. Some clones in this sample may be carry-over from other donors' samples.

This clonotype was seen at least ten times. Here the CDR3 DNA reads TGTGCCAGCAGCCCGTTCGGGGTTTCACCCCTCCACTTT. It specifies CASSPFGVSPLHF. V usage is TRBV5-4 and J usage is TRBJ1-6; D is ambiguous. The CDR3 spans 13 residues. The germline V gene has CDR1 SGHNT and CDR2 YYREEE (reference sequence). Trimming took off 4 bases at V and 9 bases at J, with 11 bases between the two ends. The variable domain in full, with the rest retrieved from reference TRBV5-4 and TRBJ1-6, is ETGVTQSPTHLIKTRGQQVTLRCSSQSGHNTVSWYQQALGQGPQFIFQYYREEENGRGNFPPRFSGLQFPNYSSELNVNALELDDSALYLCASSPFGVSPLHFGNGTRLTVT.

This clonotype was recorded a few times. This chain links TRBV12-3 or TRBV12-4 with TRBJ1-5, with D tentatively TRBD1 (5 bases). The germline V and J ends were trimmed by 6 bases and 0 bases, with 12 bases remaining between them. This CDR3 is 15 amino acids long. The CDR3 protein is CASRMGGYSNQPQHF. Here the CDR3 DNA reads TGTGCCAGCAGGATGGGGGGTTATAGCAATCAGCCCCAGCATTTT.

This clonotype was detected a few times. The rearrangement joins TRBV2 to TRBJ1-2; D unclear. The CDR3 totals 13 residues. CDR1 is SNHLY, CDR2 FYNNEI, per germline. Trimming shortened V by 3 bases and J by 12 bases, and 17 bases separated the two germline ends. In nucleotides, the CDR3 is TGTGCCAGCAGTGACCTTTTCGGGAGCGCCCACACCTTC. Encoded protein: CASSDLFGSAHTF.

In its sample, this clonotype was seen a few times. The gene calls are TRBV12-3 or TRBV12-4 and TRBJ2-7; D perhaps matches TRBD2 (6 bases). This CDR3 is 15 amino acids long. V dropped 6 bases and J dropped 3 bases, with 18 bases sitting between them. As DNA, the CDR3 is TGTGCCAGCAGGGTTGGGGGGACGGGAAACTACGAGCAGTACTTC. Encoded protein: CASRVGGTGNYEQYF.

This clonotype occurred a few times. The chain carries TRBV7-2 and TRBJ2-2; the D is unclear. Trimming took off 5 bases at V and 4 bases at J, with 11 bases between the two ends. CDR3 length: 14 residues. Germline V lookup: CDR1 SGHTA, CDR2 FQGNSA. CDR3 DNA sequence: TGTGCCAGCAGCCGAAGTTCTGGCACCGGGGAGCTGTTTTTT. It is translated as CASSRSSGTGELFF.

The sample holds many counts of this clonotype. The rearrangement links TRBV4-3 to TRBJ1-6; D is possibly TRBD1 (6 bases). The CDR3 sequence is 15 residues long. V lost 1 base and J lost 7, with 11 bases in between. Germline V gene lookup returns CDR1 LGHNA and CDR2 YSLEER. CDR3 bases: TGCGCCAGCAGCCAAGTCGGCCAGGGGAATTCACCCCTCCACTTT. Protein product: CASSQVGQGNSPLHF.

This clonotype was counted ten times or more. The chain recombines TRBV6-5 with TRBJ1-3; TRBD1 matches 7 bases. The trim removed 8 bases at V and 0 bases at J, leaving 16 bases unmatched. Germline V gives CDR1 MNHEY, CDR2 SVGAGI. The CDR3 covers 18 residues. CDR3 DNA sequence: TGTGCCAGCGCCGCCAAGACAGGGCTCCGAAGCTCTGGAAACACCATATATTTT. Amino acid sequence: CASAAKTGLRSSGNTIYF.

This clonotype occurred many times. The chain's CDR3 is CASSLERGVQETQYF. CDR3 in DNA: TGTGCCAGCAGCTTAGAGCGGGGAGTTCAAGAGACCCAGTACTTC. V is TRBV7-9 and J is TRBJ2-5, with 7 bases that match TRBD2. This CDR3 has 15 amino acids. V dropped 1 base and J dropped 2; count of bases not matched to a gene: 4. Germline V gene data show CDR1 as SEHNR and CDR2 as FQNEAQ (reference sequence).

In this sample, this clonotype turned up many times. The gene calls are TRBV30 and TRBJ2-5; D is undetermined. Germline-derived CDR1 and CDR2 are GTSNPN and SVGIG (reference sequence). V was clipped by 4 bases and J by 1 base, with 16 bases between them. The length of the CDR3 is 15 residues. CDR3 coding DNA: TGTGCCTGGAATGGTCATGGGCCCGGCCAAGAGACCCAGTACTTC. Translated: CAWNGHGPGQETQYF. The variable domain in full, with the rest retrieved from reference TRBV30 and TRBJ2-5, is SQTIHQWPATLVQPVGSPLSLECTVEGTSNPNLYWYRQAAGRGLQLLFYSVGIGQISSEVPQNLSASRPQDRQFILSSKKLLLSDSGFYLCAWNGHGPGQETQYFGPGTRLLVL.

With regard to this clonotype: A read error is possible here, since a much larger clone lies one base away. The CDR3, as DNA: TGTGCCAGCAACATACCCACACGCTACGAGCAGTACTTC. Its protein product is CASNIPTRYEQYF. The chain combines TRBV7-2 with TRBJ2-7; no clear D gene. CDR1 SGHTA and CDR2 FQGNSA come from the germline V gene. V lost 7 bases and J 3 bases, leaving 13 bases between the germline ends. The CDR3 has 13 amino acids. The complete variable domain, with remaining parts taken from reference TRBV7-2 and TRBJ2-7, reads GAGVSQSPSNKVTEKGKDVELRCDPISGHTALYWYRQSLGQGLEFLIYFQGNSAPDKSGLPSDRFSAERTGGSVSTLTIQRTQQEDSAVYLCASNIPTRYEQYFGPGTRLTVT.

This clonotype was counted only a few times. The J gene is TRBJ2-3, the V gene TRBV12-3 or TRBV12-4; 8 bases align to TRBD1. The J segment lost 2 bases and the V segment lost 6 bases, leaving 4 bases of the junction unmatched. This CDR3 has 14 residues. CDR3: CASSSTGATDTQYF. DNA of the CDR3: TGTGCCAGCAGCTCGACAGGGGCCACAGATACGCAGTATTTT.

This clonotype was counted between two and nine times. This chain joins TRBV25-1 and TRBJ1-6; D not certain. CDR3 length: 13 amino acids. Germline assignment: CDR1 MGHDK and CDR2 SYGVNS. Trimming stripped 2 bases from V and 9 bases from J, with 8 bases between. CDR3 nucleotide sequence: TGTGCCAGCAGTGAAATCACCAGTTCACCCCTCCACTTT. It codes for CASSEITSSPLHF.

This clonotype was observed once. A single base separates this from a much larger clone, so it may be a read error. The chain carries TRBV9 and TRBJ1-2; the D gene is possibly TRBD1 (5 bases). Trimming cost V 0 bases and J 8 bases, with 14 bases left between them. CDR1 and CDR2 from the germline V gene are SGDLS and YYNGEE. This CDR3 is built from 14 residues. CDR3 sequence (DNA): TGTGCCAGCAGCGTAGGTACGGCAGGGAACGGCTACACCTTC. Amino acids: CASSVGTAGNGYTF.

This chain connects TRBV15 to TRBJ2-7; D unresolved. CDR1 and CDR2 (germline): LNHNV, YYDKDF (reference sequence). The CDR3 has 15 amino acids. The ends were cut back, 0 bases at V and 0 bases at J, with 9 bases in the middle. This CDR3 is CATSRDVASSYEQYF. CDR3 bases: TGTGCCACCAGCAGAGATGTGGCGAGCTCCTACGAGCAGTACTTC. The complete variable domain, with remaining parts taken from reference TRBV15 and TRBJ2-7, reads DAMVIQNPRYQVTQFGKPVTLSCSQTLNHNVMYWYQQKSSQAPKLLFHYYDKDFNNEADTPDNFQSRRPNTSFCFLDIRSPGLGDTAMYLCATSRDVASSYEQYFGPGTRLTVT.

This clonotype appeared many times. The V gene is TRBV29-1, the J gene TRBJ2-7; TRBD1 might be the D (5 bases). The CDR3 spans 12 residues. Germline V gene data show CDR1 as SQVTM and CDR2 as ANQGSEA. The V and J ends lost 4 bases and 5 bases respectively, with 12 bases between them. Written as DNA, the CDR3 is TGCAGCGTTGGGGCAGGGTGGAACGAGCAGTACTTC. This codes for CSVGAGWNEQYF.

This clonotype was picked up many times. The rearrangement uses TRBV4-2 and TRBJ2-3; TRBD1 agrees at 8 bases. Germline V lookup: CDR1 LGHNA, CDR2 YNFKEQ. V lost 1 base and J lost 3; bases outside the gene matches: 6. The CDR3 covers 16 residues. CDR3 bases: TGTGCCAGCAGCCAAGCGGACAGGGCCCAAACAGATACGCAGTATTTT. Its translation is CASSQADRAQTDTQYF.

This clonotype came up a few times. CDR3 in DNA: TGCGCCAGCAGCCAAGGGAAACAGGGAGGTCGGGGCTACACCTTC. Its translation is CASSQGKQGGRGYTF. The V and J genes are TRBV4-3 and TRBJ1-2; possible D gene TRBD1, 6 bases. Trimming cost V 1 base and J 8 bases, with 17 bases left between them. This CDR3 contains 15 residues. The germline gives CDR1 LGHNA, CDR2 YSLEER.

The chain is built from TRBV30 and TRBJ1-2, with a tentative D call TRBD1 (6 bases). This CDR3 has 13 residues. Germline CDR1 reads GTSNPN; CDR2 reads SVGIG (reference sequence). The germline V and J ends were trimmed by 0 bases and 8 bases, with 13 bases remaining between them. CDR3 sequence reads: CAWSVGLGGGYTF. The CDR3, as DNA: TGTGCCTGGAGTGTAGGTCTAGGGGGAGGCTACACCTTC.

This clonotype was recorded many times. The chain has TRBV10-3 and TRBJ1-3; a weak D match, TRBD1 (5 bases). V was clipped by 8 bases and J by 3 bases, with 14 bases between them. This CDR3 is built from 14 residues. Germline V lookup: CDR1 ENHRY, CDR2 SYGVKD. The DNA for the CDR3 is TGTGCCATCTCGCCGGACAACCTTGGAAACACCATATATTTT. It translates to CAISPDNLGNTIYF.

The V call is TRBV15, the J call TRBJ1-5, with D tentatively TRBD1 (6 bases). V was clipped by 3 bases and J by 1 base, with 10 bases between them. This CDR3 is 15 amino acids long. The germline CDR1 and CDR2 sequences are LNHNV and YYDKDF (reference sequence). The chain's CDR3 is CATSRNTGSNQPQHF. CDR3 DNA sequence: TGTGCCACCAGCAGGAACACAGGGAGCAATCAGCCCCAGCATTTT.

This clonotype was observed at least ten times. V and J are TRBV18 and TRBJ1-1; D call uncertain. The germline gives CDR1 KGHSH, CDR2 LQKENI. The CDR3 runs to 13 residues. V was cut by 3 bases and J by 0 bases, with 5 bases left in between. CDR3 in DNA: TGTGCCAGCTCACCTTCAGTGAACACTGAAGCTTTCTTT. This codes for CASSPSVNTEAFF.